This passage covers 9 T cell receptor beta chains from one sample sequenced in a study of breast tumors, draining lymph nodes, adjacent tissues listed by TCRdb under 2016. Lymph node samples were obtained from the axillary draining lymph nodes of breast cancer patients. Libraries were prepared through multiplex PCR. The listed sequencing device is Illumina HiSeq 2000. The public reads were run again by TCRdb, first through fastp at Q25 and then through MiXCR, and only productive beta chains were kept. Merged by CDR3 protein, the rows form single entries marked with the most common genes and DNA. The sample has 100,000 or so distinct CDR3 sequences on record, around 20% of them singletons. The top ten constitute approximately 1.2% of the sample. Sequenced input: axillary lymph node tissue. These receptors originate from a female donor with breast cancer. Some clones in this sample may be carry-over from other donors' samples.

This clonotype appeared many times. This sequence joins TRBV27 and TRBJ1-5; no definite D call. The CDR3 extends over 15 amino acids. V shed 5 bases and J shed 4 bases, with 15 bases lying between them. Germline CDR1 and CDR2: MNHEY and SMNVEV (reference sequence). Here the CDR3 reads CASSPSRGWNQPQHF. DNA of the CDR3: TGTGCCAGCAGTCCGTCGAGAGGGTGGAATCAGCCCCAGCATTTT.

V and J are TRBV9 and TRBJ2-4; the D is unclear. This CDR3 region has 17 residues. Deletions cut 4 bases from V and 0 bases from J, with 17 bases between. In germline, CDR1 is SGDLS, CDR2 YYNGEE. The CDR3 DNA reads as TGTGCCAGCAGCCCGAGAGGCGGCCTCCTAGCCAAAAACATTCAGTACTTC. It specifies CASSPRGGLLAKNIQYF. The variable domain in full, completed from reference TRBV9 and TRBJ2-4, reads DSGVTQTPKHLITATGQRVTLRCSPRSGDLSVYWYQQSLDQGLQFLIQYYNGEERAKGNILERFSAQQFPDLHSELNLSSLELGDSALYFCASSPRGGLLAKNIQYFGAGTRLSVL.

A word on this clonotype: This CDR3 is missing its conserved last phenylalanine or tryptophan, likely due to a read error. The chain links TRBV5-1 to TRBJ1-2, with 8 bases fitting TRBD1. CDR1 is SGHRS and CDR2 is YFSETQ in the germline V gene. The length of the CDR3 is 15 residues. The junction had 8 bases not matched to a gene; V was cut back by 3 bases and J by 4 bases. The CDR3 coding sequence is TGCGCCAGCAGCTCCGCAATACAGGGGGGCTATGGCTACACCCTC. Translated: CASSSAIQGGYGYTL.

To note about this clonotype: Possible read error: a much larger clone is one base away. The chain recombines TRBV9 with TRBJ1-2; D possibly corresponds to TRBD1 (6 bases). CDR3 length equals 17 residues. Trimming cost V 4 bases and J 6 bases, with 25 bases left between them. CDR1 and CDR2 from the germline V gene are SGDLS and YYNGEE. CDR3 in amino acids: CASSPYYSAGAPDGYTF. In DNA, the CDR3 is TGTGCCAGCAGCCCCTACTACTCGGCAGGGGCTCCCGATGGCTACACCTTC.

Ten or more counts support this clonotype. The chain joins TRBV6-1 to TRBJ2-7, with TRBD2 matching 13 bases. The CDR3 length is 16 residues. The V segment lost 5 bases and the J segment 2 bases; nucleotides outside the gene matches: 6. Germline assignment: CDR1 MNHNS and CDR2 SASEGT. CDR3 coding DNA: TGTGCCAGCAGTTTAACCGGGACTAGCGGGACCTACGAGCAGTACTTC. Translation: CASSLTGTSGTYEQYF.

CDR3 coding DNA: TGCGCCAGCAGCTTGGTCCCAGAGGGTGAGGCCCAGTACTTC. It codes for CASSLVPEGEAQYF. This chain joins TRBV5-1 and TRBJ2-5, with D possibly TRBD2 on 5 matching bases. Trimming took off 0 bases at V and 9 bases at J, with 15 bases between the two ends. The germline V gene has CDR1 SGHRS and CDR2 YFSETQ. The CDR3 totals 14 residues.

In its sample, this clonotype was seen many times. V gene TRBV7-2 combines with J gene TRBJ2-7, with D perhaps matching TRBD2 (7 bases). This CDR3 is 15 amino acids long. From germline, CDR1 is SGHTA and CDR2 FQGNSA. V gave up 3 bases and J gave up 3 bases, with 15 bases separating them. CDR3 sequence reads: CASSLSGGVIYEQYF. In nucleotides, the CDR3 is TGTGCCAGCAGCTTGTCGGGGGGCGTAATCTACGAGCAGTACTTC.

This clonotype was counted a few times. It may be a read error: a sequence one base away is much more abundant. This rearrangement joins TRBV9 to TRBJ1-2, with D unclear. There are 14 residues in the CDR3. Trimming took 2 bases from V and 1 from J, leaving 9 bases between them. Germline values: CDR1 SGDLS, CDR2 YYNGEE. The CDR3 protein is CASSVTALNYGYTF. The CDR3 nucleotides read TGTGCCAGCAGCGTTACAGCCCTTAACTATGGCTACACCTTC.

This clonotype came up many times. V gene TRBV7-2 combines with J gene TRBJ2-1; D may be TRBD1 (8 bases). CDR1 and CDR2 from the germline V gene are SGHTA and FQGNSA. The length of the CDR3 is 16 residues. The V end was cut by 5 bases, the J end by 12 bases, with 26 bases between. The CDR3 region is CASSHMVGQGGARQFF. The CDR3 nucleotides are TGTGCCAGCAGCCACATGGTTGGACAGGGAGGGGCTAGGCAGTTCTTC.